This passage covers 19 T cell receptor beta chains from one sample sequenced in a study of siplizumab effects on memory and regulatory T cells. Clones were read by immunoSEQ multiplex PCR, and TCRdb kept only the in-frame ones, dropping some. Of fewer than 120,000 clones in the sample, roughly 92% were seen once. Sequencing was carried out using CD4+ T cells sorted from blood. Receptor source: a human donor in good health.

As concerns this clone: Compared with germline, one end of the junction differs, possibly owing to a read error. V and J are TRBV7-7 and TRBJ2-5; D possibly uses TRBD1 or TRBD2 (5 bases each). Germline CDR1 reads SSHAT; CDR2 reads FNYEAQ (reference sequence). The CDR3 has 16 amino acids. The CDR3 spells CASSRPPGTFQETQYF. CDR3 sequence (DNA): TGTGCTAGCAGCCGACCGCCGGGGACCTTCCAAGAGACCCAGTACTTC.

V is TRBV5-1 and J is TRBJ1-2, with D possibly matching TRBD1 (5 bases). Trimming shortened V by 4 bases and J by 4 bases, and 17 bases separated the two germline ends. This CDR3 has 15 amino acids. Looked up from germline, CDR1 is SGHRS and CDR2 is YFSETQ. CDR3 in DNA: TGCGCCAGCAGCCCGGACGGGCAGGGATCCTATGGCTACACCTTC. This gives the protein CASSPDGQGSYGYTF.

The count of this clone is one. V is TRBV18 and J is TRBJ1-1; D is unresolved. Germline-derived CDR1 and CDR2 are KGHSH and LQKENI. The CDR3 runs 12 residues. The V end was cut by 2 bases, the J end by 10 bases, with 11 bases between. CDR3 in amino acids: CASSPKGGGAFF. CDR3 nucleotides: TGTGCCAGCTCACCAAAGGGCGGCGGAGCTTTCTTT.

The V call is TRBV4-1, the J call TRBJ1-1; D remains unclear. The CDR3 sequence is 15 residues long. V lost 1 base, J lost 7 bases, and 16 bases lay in between. The V gene's germline CDR1 is MGHRA and CDR2 YSYEKL. CDR3 sequence: CASSQGQVKVGEAFF. For the CDR3, the DNA is TGCGCCAGCAGCCAAGGCCAGGTTAAGGTTGGTGAAGCTTTCTTT.

The rearrangement links TRBV5-1 to TRBJ2-5, with D tentatively TRBD2 (5 bases). Germline assignment: CDR1 SGHRS and CDR2 YFSETQ. The CDR3 length is 14 residues. V was trimmed by 5 bases and J by 5 bases, leaving 16 bases between them. CDR3 sequence: CASSQRSSGETQYF. Here the CDR3 DNA reads TGCGCCAGCAGTCAGAGGAGCTCGGGGGAGACCCAGTACTTC.

The rearrangement joins TRBV5-1 to TRBJ2-1; TRBD2 agrees at 7 bases. The CDR3 totals 14 residues. The V segment lost 2 bases and the J segment 8 bases; nucleotides outside the gene matches: 7. Germline V gene lookup returns CDR1 SGHRS and CDR2 YFSETQ. As DNA, the CDR3 is TGCGCCAGCAGCTTCTCATCCACTAGCGATGAGCAGTTCTTC. The encoded protein is CASSFSSTSDEQFF.

This clone appeared a single time. The chain couples TRBV2 to TRBJ1-3, with TRBD1 identical over 7 bases. V lost 3 bases and J lost 0; bases outside the gene matches: 11. The germline gives CDR1 SNHLY, CDR2 FYNNEI. CDR3 length: 18 amino acids. The CDR3 coding sequence is TGTGCCAGCAGTGATCCCGGGACAGTCCCTCTCTCTGGAAACACCATATATTTT. Its protein is CASSDPGTVPLSGNTIYF.

The rearrangement joins TRBV18 to TRBJ2-7; TRBD2 is a possible D gene (5 bases). The CDR3 spans 15 residues. V dropped 1 base and J dropped 1 base, with 11 bases sitting between them. Germline V gives CDR1 KGHSH, CDR2 LQKENI. DNA of the CDR3: TGTGCCAGCTCACCACGGGAGAGCGATTCCTACGAGCAGTACTTC. Translating gives CASSPRESDSYEQYF.

The rearrangement joins TRBV13 to TRBJ2-1; D gene unclear. Germline values: CDR1 PRHDT, CDR2 FYEKMQ (reference sequence). The CDR3 has 12 residues. V was pared by 5 bases and J by 8 bases, with 10 bases between. The DNA for the CDR3 is TGTGCCAGCAGCCCAGGACGGGATGAGCAGTTCTTC. Translation: CASSPGRDEQFF.

This chain joins TRBV7-8 and TRBJ1-2; D ambiguous. Germline values: CDR1 SGHVS, CDR2 FQNEAQ. V lost 1 base to trimming and J lost 4 bases, with 10 bases between them. The CDR3 is 14 amino acids. The CDR3 loop is CASSLEVGFYGYTF. In nucleotides, the CDR3 is TGTGCCAGCAGCTTAGAAGTGGGTTTCTATGGCTACACCTTC.

This clone was seen once. The chain couples TRBV5-1 to TRBJ1-1; perhaps TRBD1 as D (5 bases). Germline CDR1 is SGHRS and CDR2 is YFSETQ. This CDR3 region has 14 residues. Trimming took 4 bases from V and 4 from J, leaving 14 bases between them. For the CDR3, the DNA is TGCGCCAGCAGCCCCGGGGCCGGGGGCACTGAAGCTTTCTTT. Its translation: CASSPGAGGTEAFF.

The V gene is TRBV12-5, the J gene TRBJ2-4, with 7 bases lining up with TRBD1. This CDR3 comprises 15 residues. V lost 1 base and J lost 5; bases outside the gene matches: 5. CDR1 and CDR2 from the germline V gene are LGHNT and FRNRAP. The CDR3 sequence: CASGLATGRQNIQYF. The CDR3 DNA sequence: TGTGCTAGTGGTTTGGCGACAGGGCGGCAAAACATTCAGTACTTC.

The J gene is TRBJ1-1, the V gene TRBV11-2; no definite D call. The CDR3 contains 15 residues. Trimming removed 3 bases at V and 1 base at J, with 12 bases between. Germline values: CDR1 SGHAT, CDR2 FQNNGV. CDR3 sequence (DNA): TGTGCCAGCAGCTTCCTTAGCCTTTCGAACACTGAAGCTTTCTTT. This sequence encodes CASSFLSLSNTEAFF. The whole variable domain, filled in from reference TRBV11-2 and TRBJ1-1, reads EAGVAQSPRYKIIEKRQSVAFWCNPISGHATLYWYQQILGQGPKLLIQFQNNGVVDDSQLPKDRFSAERLKGVDSTLKIQPAKLEDSAVYLCASSFLSLSNTEAFFGQGTRLTVV.

The chain carries TRBV2 and TRBJ2-5, with TRBD2 as a possible D gene (5 bases). Germline V gene lookup returns CDR1 SNHLY and CDR2 FYNNEI. This CDR3 region has 12 residues. V was clipped by 5 bases and J by 4 bases, with 8 bases between them. The CDR3 nucleotides are TGTGCCAGCAGTTACGGGGTAGAGACCCAGTACTTC. It codes for CASSYGVETQYF.

The genes are TRBV10-3 and TRBJ2-5, with 11 bases matching TRBD2. Germline trimming cut 4 bases from V and 4 bases from J; bases unmatched to any gene: 5. Looked up from germline, CDR1 is ENHRY and CDR2 is SYGVKD. CDR3 length equals 15 residues. CDR3 loop: CAISGDTSGGETQYF. CDR3 bases: TGTGCCATCAGTGGGGATACTAGCGGGGGAGAGACCCAGTACTTC.

This clone was seen just once. The chain joins TRBV11-2 to TRBJ2-5, with D unclear. This CDR3 region has 15 residues. Trimming cost V 0 bases and J 4 bases, with 12 bases left between them. The germline CDR1 and CDR2 sequences are SGHAT and FQNNGV. CDR3 in amino acids: CASSLDGFTTETQYF. DNA of the CDR3: TGTGCCAGCAGCTTAGATGGGTTCACTACAGAGACCCAGTACTTC.

V gene TRBV6-5 combines with J gene TRBJ2-4; D gene unclear. The CDR3 is made up of 15 amino acids. Between the trimmed V and J ends, which lost 5 bases and 0 bases, there was a span of 11 bases. The germline CDR1 and CDR2 sequences are MNHEY and SVGAGI. In DNA form, the CDR3 reads TGTGCCAGCAGTCCCTCGACCCTAGCCAAAAACATTCAGTACTTC. This gives the protein CASSPSTLAKNIQYF.

Comments on this clone: An end of the junction differs from the germline gene, which may be a read error. This sequence joins TRBV29-1 and TRBJ1-1; D not certain. The CDR3 length is 13 residues. Germline V CDR1 and CDR2: SQVTM, ANQGSEA. The CDR3 here is CSAEWQEGAEAFF. Here the CDR3 DNA reads TGCAGCGCTGAATGGCAGGAGGGCGCTGAAGCTTTCTTT.

In DNA, the CDR3 is TGTGCCAGTAGTATAGGGGACAGGGTCTACTATGGCTACACCTTC. Translating gives CASSIGDRVYYGYTF. V gene TRBV19 combines with J gene TRBJ1-2; TRBD1 matches at 9 bases. Germline CDR1 and CDR2: LNHDA and SQIVND (reference sequence). V trimming: 1 base; J trimming: 3 bases; junction bases outside the gene matches: 3. The CDR3 consists of 15 residues.